This paragraph reports one TCR beta chain. This record comes from a study of shared clonotypes between healthy human individuals. Study in general: The cohort comprised a couple of women and three men. Their ages spanned 18 to 49 years.

Roughly 30,000 T cell genomes (about 320 ng DNA) went into each PBMC replicate. Sequencing was performed with immunoSEQ multiplex PCR; in TCRdb, only in-frame clones are kept and a portion is missing. The data contain about 490,000 clones, around 80% of them seen just once; the ten biggest clones take up about 12%. The TCR originated in a woman in her 40s in good health. Some clones in this sample may be carry-over from other donors' samples. The sequenced sample consisted of PBMCs.

DNA for the CDR3: TGTGCCAGCAGTAGCAGTCGCAGTCGGGATGAGCAGTTCTTC. Its protein product is CASSSSRSRDEQFF. This chain joins TRBV28 and TRBJ2-1, with unresolved D. V lost 5 bases to trimming and J lost 8 bases, with 16 bases between them. Germline V gene lookup returns CDR1 MDHEN and CDR2 SYDVKM. The CDR3 loop spans 14 amino acids.